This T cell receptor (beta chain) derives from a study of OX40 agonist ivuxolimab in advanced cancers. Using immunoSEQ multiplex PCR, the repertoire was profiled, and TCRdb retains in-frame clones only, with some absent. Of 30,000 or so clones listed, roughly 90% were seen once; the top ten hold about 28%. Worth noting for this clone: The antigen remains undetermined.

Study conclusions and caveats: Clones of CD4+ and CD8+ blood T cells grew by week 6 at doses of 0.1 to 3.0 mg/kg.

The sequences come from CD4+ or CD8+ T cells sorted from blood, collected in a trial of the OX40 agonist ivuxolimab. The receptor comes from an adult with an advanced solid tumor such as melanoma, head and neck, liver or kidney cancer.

CDR3 in amino acids: CASSSLLSTDTQYF. The CDR3 nucleotides read TGTGCCAGCAGTTCCCTCCTTTCCACAGATACGCAGTATTTT. This chain uses TRBV27 with TRBJ2-3; D remains ambiguous. Deletions cut 4 bases from V and 2 bases from J, with 10 bases between. The length of the CDR3 is 14 residues. Germline V gene lookup returns CDR1 MNHEY and CDR2 SMNVEV (reference sequence).